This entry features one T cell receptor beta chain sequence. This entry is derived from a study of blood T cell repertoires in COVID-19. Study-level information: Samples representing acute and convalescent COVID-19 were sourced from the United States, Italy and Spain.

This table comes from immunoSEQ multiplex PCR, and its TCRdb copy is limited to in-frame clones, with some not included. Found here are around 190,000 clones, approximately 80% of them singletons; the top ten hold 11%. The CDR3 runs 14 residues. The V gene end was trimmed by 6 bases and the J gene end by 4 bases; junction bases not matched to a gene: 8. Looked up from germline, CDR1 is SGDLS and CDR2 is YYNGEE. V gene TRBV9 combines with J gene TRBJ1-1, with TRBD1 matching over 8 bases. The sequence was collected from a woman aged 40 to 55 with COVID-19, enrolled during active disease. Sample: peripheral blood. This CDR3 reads CASNRGQVATEAFF. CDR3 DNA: TGTGCCAGCAACAGGGGACAGGTTGCCACTGAAGCTTTCTTT.